These 20 T cell receptor beta chains share one sample of origin, sequenced in a study of blood T cell repertoires in COVID-19. This table comes from immunoSEQ multiplex PCR, and its TCRdb copy is limited to in-frame clones, with some not included. The sample yields approximately 160,000 clones, around 83% seen once. Sample: peripheral blood. The receptors shown here come from a man between 65 and 79 years old who had recovered from COVID-19.

The chain recombines TRBV9 with TRBJ2-3; TRBD2 matches 13 bases. CDR1 is SGDLS and CDR2 is YYNGEE in the germline V gene. V shed 3 bases and J 4 bases; nucleotides not matched to a gene: 5. The CDR3 is 16 residues long. Here the CDR3 reads CASSGGTSGMADTQYF. The DNA of the CDR3 is TGTGCCAGCAGCGGGGGGACTAGCGGGATGGCAGATACGCAGTATTTT.

The chain has TRBV7-2 and TRBJ2-5; perhaps TRBD2 as D (5 bases). The CDR3 consists of 14 residues. Trimming left V 5 bases short and J 9 bases short, with 19 bases between. From germline, CDR1 is SGHTA and CDR2 FQGNSA. The CDR3 coding sequence is TGTGCCAGCAGCCCAGAACATCCGCTCGGGGCCCAGTACTTC. This codes for CASSPEHPLGAQYF. The entire variable domain, with the rest obtained from reference TRBV7-2 and TRBJ2-5, is as follows: GAGVSQSPSNKVTEKGKDVELRCDPISGHTALYWYRQSLGQGLEFLIYFQGNSAPDKSGLPSDRFSAERTGGSVSTLTIQRTQQEDSAVYLCASSPEHPLGAQYFGPGTRLLVL.

The gene calls are TRBV27 and TRBJ1-2; 7 nucleotides line up with TRBD1. Germline CDR1 MNHEY, CDR2 SMNVEV (reference sequence). V lost 5 bases to trimming and J lost 5 bases; unmatched junction nucleotides: 5. This CDR3 comprises 13 residues. The CDR3 region has the DNA TGTGCCAGCAGTATAGGGGACAGATATGGCTACACCTTC. The encoded protein is CASSIGDRYGYTF.

The chain combines TRBV27 with TRBJ2-1; D unresolved. Germline lookup yields CDR1 MNHEY and CDR2 SMNVEV (reference sequence). The CDR3 extends over 16 amino acids. V was shortened by 0 bases and J by 4 bases, with 13 bases between the two germline ends. The CDR3 loop is CASSLSFNPIYNEQFF. The CDR3 bases are TGTGCCAGCAGTTTATCATTCAACCCTATTTACAATGAGCAGTTCTTC.

The chain recombines TRBV28 with TRBJ1-2; the D is unclear. V was pared by 2 bases and J by 4 bases, with 14 bases between. Germline lookup yields CDR1 MDHEN and CDR2 SYDVKM. The CDR3 loop spans 15 amino acids. CDR3 DNA sequence: TGTGCCAGCAGTTTAGGAGGACGTAACCCCTATGGCTACACCTTC. It yields the protein CASSLGGRNPYGYTF.

In regard to this clone: The identical CDR3 is also encoded by other nucleotide sequences in the sample. The rearrangement joins TRBV19 to TRBJ1-5; 10 positions match TRBD1. J lost 5 bases, V lost 6 bases, and 1 base had no gene match. This CDR3 contains 13 residues. From germline, CDR1 is LNHDA and CDR2 SQIVND (reference sequence). The CDR3 coding sequence is TGTGCCAGTAGGGACAGGGGGGATCAGCCCCAGCATTTT. Protein: CASRDRGDQPQHF.

At least ten counts were recorded for this clone. The rearrangement joins TRBV9 to TRBJ1-2; 8 nucleotides match TRBD1. The CDR3 contains 14 residues. V was clipped by 3 bases and J by 7 bases; unmatched bases: 8. The germline gives CDR1 SGDLS, CDR2 YYNGEE. The CDR3 DNA sequence: TGTGCCAGCAGCGCATCGACAGGGGCGGTTGGCTACACCTTC. Translating gives CASSASTGAVGYTF.

The V gene is TRBV3-1 (or the pseudogene TRBV3-2), the J gene TRBJ2-5; 7 bases align to TRBD1. This CDR3 has 14 residues. Germline CDR1 LGHDT, CDR2 YNNKEL (reference sequence). V was clipped by 1 base and J by 5 bases; unmatched bases: 4. The DNA of the CDR3 is TGTGCCAGCAGCCAAGGAGGGGGCTGGGAGACCCAGTACTTC. Its translation: CASSQGGGWETQYF.

This chain joins TRBV11-2 and TRBJ2-1; D unclear. The V gene lost 7 bases and the J gene lost 3 bases, with 22 bases spanning the gap. The germline V gene encodes CDR1 SGHAT and CDR2 FQNNGV. This CDR3 comprises 17 residues. Here the CDR3 DNA reads TGTGCCAGCATCCGAGGCTCGAACCCGCTAAACTACAATGAGCAGTTCTTC. Its translation is CASIRGSNPLNYNEQFF.

The V and J genes are TRBV5-1 and TRBJ2-3; possible D gene TRBD1, 5 bases. The germline V and J ends were trimmed by 3 bases and 10 bases, with 12 bases remaining between them. The germline gives CDR1 SGHRS, CDR2 YFSETQ. The CDR3 sequence is 12 residues long. The CDR3 nucleotides are TGCGCCAGCAGCTCGGACACGCAAGCGCAGTATTTT. This sequence encodes CASSSDTQAQYF.

In DNA, the CDR3 is TGTGCCAGCAGTGAAGCTCGGCTAGCGGACAATGAGCAGTTCTTC. It specifies CASSEARLADNEQFF. The chain couples TRBV2 to TRBJ2-1, with TRBD2 identical over 7 bases. The CDR3 has 15 amino acids. Germline trimming cut 0 bases from V and 5 bases from J; bases unmatched to any gene: 4. The germline V gene encodes CDR1 SNHLY and CDR2 FYNNEI.

This chain uses TRBV4-3 with TRBJ2-5, with 9 bases aligning to TRBD1. Trimming cost V 0 bases and J 4 bases; bases outside gene matches: 9. From germline, CDR1 is LGHNA and CDR2 YSLEER. CDR3 size: 17 residues. The CDR3: CASSQDGRDRGVETQYF. In DNA, the CDR3 is TGCGCCAGCAGCCAAGATGGTCGTGACAGGGGGGTAGAGACCCAGTACTTC.

The chain has TRBV19 and TRBJ1-6, with 8 bases lining up with TRBD1. This CDR3 has 14 amino acids. The J segment lost 8 bases and the V segment lost 6 bases, leaving 6 bases of the junction unmatched. Germline assignment: CDR1 LNHDA and CDR2 SQIVND (reference sequence). CDR3 DNA sequence: TGTGCCAGTAGCCCGGGACAGGTCGATTCACCCCTCCACTTT. Translating gives CASSPGQVDSPLHF.

This chain's CDR3 is CASSSGTSMQTQYF. In nucleotides, the CDR3 is TGTGCCAGCAGCTCTGGGACTAGTATGCAGACCCAGTACTTC. This chain connects TRBV7-9 to TRBJ2-5; 8 nucleotides align to TRBD2. From germline, CDR1 is SEHNR and CDR2 FQNEAQ (reference sequence). With V trimmed by 4 bases and J by 6 bases, 7 bases remained unmatched. The CDR3 is made up of 14 amino acids.

The chain joins TRBV7-2 to TRBJ2-7, with 8 bases identical to TRBD2. After removal of 0 bases from V and 5 bases from J, the junction contained 9 bases not matched to a gene. The CDR3 totals 16 residues. Germline V gene data show CDR1 as SGHTA and CDR2 as FQGNSA. The CDR3, as DNA: TGTGCCAGCAGCTTAGCGCTGCGGGGGGCCAGCGACGAGCAGTACTTC. As protein: CASSLALRGASDEQYF.

The V and J genes are TRBV10-3 and TRBJ2-7; a weak D match, TRBD2 (7 bases). In germline, CDR1 is ENHRY, CDR2 SYGVKD. The CDR3 runs to 12 residues. Trimming removed 6 bases from V and 7 bases from J, with 13 bases in between. The CDR3 region is CAIRGGGSEQYF. As DNA, the CDR3 is TGTGCCATCAGGGGAGGGGGGAGTGAGCAGTACTTC.

In its sample, this clone was seen once. The chain recombines TRBV27 with TRBJ2-7; 7 bases fit TRBD1. This CDR3 comprises 14 residues. Trimming took 7 bases from V and 3 from J; bases not matched to a gene: 9. The germline V gene encodes CDR1 MNHEY and CDR2 SMNVEV (reference sequence). This chain's CDR3 is CASTRKGDSYEQYF. Written as DNA, the CDR3 is TGTGCCAGCACCCGAAAAGGGGACAGCTACGAGCAGTACTTC.

The chain recombines TRBV5-4 with TRBJ2-2; 11 bases map to TRBD2. Trimming took 4 bases from V and 8 from J; bases not matched to a gene: 10. Germline loops: CDR1 SGHNT, CDR2 YYREEE (reference sequence). The CDR3 runs to 16 residues. The CDR3 is CASSPELAGVGGELFF. CDR3 coding DNA: TGTGCCAGCAGCCCCGAACTAGCGGGAGTTGGAGGGGAGCTGTTTTTT.

This clone was counted a few times. The V call is TRBV28, the J call TRBJ1-1; D is possibly TRBD1 (5 bases). Trimming stripped 3 bases from V and 3 bases from J, with 14 bases between. The CDR3 extends over 15 amino acids. Looked up from germline, CDR1 is MDHEN and CDR2 is SYDVKM. This chain's CDR3 is CASSLGQGGHTEAFF. CDR3 in DNA: TGTGCCAGCAGTTTGGGGCAGGGAGGGCACACTGAAGCTTTCTTT.

In nucleotides, the CDR3 is TGTGCCAGCAGCCGGGGCTACGAGCAGTACTTC. It is translated as CASSRGYEQYF. The rearrangement uses TRBV12-3 or TRBV12-4 and TRBJ2-7; D is possibly TRBD2 (5 bases). The CDR3 is made up of 11 amino acids. Trimming stripped 6 bases from V and 3 bases from J, with 6 bases between.